Following are 30 T cell receptor beta chains from one sample sequenced in a study of cytomegalovirus exposure and HLA in healthy donors (TCRdb year 2017). The library was made by the immunoSEQ multiplex PCR assay. A mixture of 60 forward primers for TCR Vbeta segments and 13 reverse primers for TCR Jbeta segments was used in the multiplex PCR. This immuneACCESS table, as held by TCRdb, lists in-frame sequences with V and J called but not all clones. Of the missing ones, under half trace to an unresolved V gene in checked studies; the others have no known cause. Here the sample has 200,000 or so clones; nearly 80% occur a single time. Of the sample, roughly 1.9% falls within the top ten clones. Material: PBMCs. The source of these receptors is a man between 18 and 29 years old in good health and CMV-seronegative.

CDR3 region: CARSPGTRDQFF. The CDR3 coding sequence is TGTGCCAGAAGCCCCGGGACTCGAGATCAGTTTTTT. The chain couples TRBV5-3 to TRBJ1-4, with D perhaps TRBD1 (5 bases). TRBV5-3 is labeled an ORF, and its function is uncertain. The CDR3 runs to 12 residues. Trimming stripped 4 bases from V and 16 bases from J, with 17 bases between.

The chain employs TRBV6-5 and TRBJ2-1; 7 bases match TRBD1. V shed 2 bases and J 9 bases; nucleotides not matched to a gene: 7. The germline gives CDR1 MNHEY, CDR2 SVGAGI. This CDR3 region has 14 residues. CDR3 sequence (DNA): TGTGCCAGCAGTTACGGGTACAGGGGAATTGAGCAGTTCTTC. Encoded protein: CASSYGYRGIEQFF.

Concerning this clone: Other DNA sequences in the sample encode the same CDR3. This rearrangement joins TRBV27 to TRBJ2-1; TRBD1 matches 8 bases. V shed 2 bases and J 13 bases; nucleotides not matched to a gene: 10. CDR1 and CDR2 from the germline V gene are MNHEY and SMNVEV (reference sequence). CDR3 length: 14 residues. CDR3 coding DNA: TGTGCCAGCAGTTTACCGGAAACAGGGGGTGAACAGTTCTTC. Translated: CASSLPETGGEQFF.

The V gene is TRBV11-3, the J gene TRBJ2-7; D is uncertain. The CDR3 consists of 13 residues. Germline V CDR1 and CDR2: SGHNT, YENEEA. V was shortened by 5 bases and J by 6 bases, with 14 bases between the two germline ends. CDR3 sequence: CASSRAPLPEQYF. The DNA of the CDR3 is TGTGCCAGCAGCAGAGCCCCTCTTCCCGAGCAGTACTTC. Combining the CDR3 with reference TRBV11-3 and TRBJ2-7 gives the whole variable domain EAGVVQSPRYKIIEKKQPVAFWCNPISGHNTLYWYLQNLGQGPELLIRYENEEAVDDSQLPKDRFSAERLKGVDSTLKIQPAELGDSAVYLCASSRAPLPEQYFGPGTRLTVT.

The gene calls are TRBV2 and TRBJ1-5; 8 nucleotides align to TRBD1. The CDR3 is 13 residues long. The junction had 4 bases not matched to a gene; V was cut back by 5 bases and J by 7 bases. Germline lookup yields CDR1 SNHLY and CDR2 FYNNEI. CDR3 in amino acids: CASSQGAEQPQHF. CDR3 nucleotide sequence: TGTGCCAGCAGTCAGGGGGCGGAACAGCCCCAGCATTTT.

The genes are TRBV6-5 and TRBJ1-2; tentative D call: TRBD1 (5 bases). The germline CDR1 and CDR2 sequences are MNHEY and SVGAGI. The CDR3 is 16 residues long. V was clipped by 2 bases and J by 6 bases, with 19 bases between them. The CDR3 sequence: CASSYLTSAGGNGYTF. CDR3 bases: TGTGCCAGCAGTTACCTGACCTCCGCGGGGGGGAATGGCTACACCTTC.

The chain joins TRBV30 to TRBJ1-2; no definite D call. The germline V gene encodes CDR1 GTSNPN and CDR2 SVGIG (reference sequence). Between the trimmed V and J ends, which lost 5 bases and 4 bases, there was a span of 11 bases. There are 12 residues in the CDR3. CDR3 loop: CAWEGSAYGYTF. Written as DNA, the CDR3 is TGTGCCTGGGAAGGGAGTGCCTATGGCTACACCTTC.

The chain is built from TRBV5-6 and TRBJ2-7; 12 bases line up with TRBD2. CDR1 SGHDT and CDR2 YYEEEE come from the germline V gene. This CDR3 is built from 17 residues. The V segment lost 4 bases and the J segment 3 bases; nucleotides outside the gene matches: 11. CDR3 bases: TGTGCCAGCAGCCGACCTTCAAGACTAGCGGGAGACTACGAGCAGTACTTC. Its protein is CASSRPSRLAGDYEQYF. The complete variable domain, with remaining parts taken from reference TRBV5-6 and TRBJ2-7, reads DAGVTQSPTHLIKTRGQQVTLRCSPKSGHDTVSWYQQALGQGPQFIFQYYEEEERQRGNFPDRFSGHQFPNYSSELNVNALLLGDSALYLCASSRPSRLAGDYEQYFGPGTRLTVT.

The chain couples TRBV4-3 to TRBJ1-5; 7 bases line up with TRBD1. The CDR3 totals 15 residues. Germline CDR1 LGHNA, CDR2 YSLEER. Trimming at V came to 4 bases and at J to 3 bases, leaving 6 bases not matched to a gene. The CDR3 is CASSPGTEYNQPQHF. As DNA, the CDR3 is TGCGCCAGCAGCCCCGGGACAGAGTACAATCAGCCCCAGCATTTT.

The sample holds a few counts of this clone. This sequence joins TRBV7-2 and TRBJ2-7, with TRBD2 matching 7 bases. This CDR3 is built from 13 residues. The V and J ends lost 0 bases and 6 bases, in that order; junction bases with no gene match: 2. CDR1 is SGHTA, CDR2 FQGNSA, per germline. The CDR3 nucleotides read TGTGCCAGCAGCTTAGCGGGAGGGACCGAGCAGTACTTC. Amino acids: CASSLAGGTEQYF.

This clone was seen more than once but under ten times. The gene calls are TRBV28 and TRBJ2-2; D gene unclear. Germline V lookup: CDR1 MDHEN, CDR2 SYDVKM. CDR3 length: 15 amino acids. The V end was cut by 1 base, the J end by 1 base, with 7 bases between. DNA of the CDR3: TGTGCCAGCAGTTTATTAGTCTTGAACACCGGGGAGCTGTTTTTT. Protein sequence: CASSLLVLNTGELFF.

The chain combines TRBV15 with TRBJ2-2; D is undetermined. V shed 4 bases and J shed 4 bases, with 10 bases lying between them. This CDR3 contains 14 residues. Per the germline V gene, CDR1 is LNHNV and CDR2 is YYDKDF (reference sequence). CDR3 bases: TGTGCCACCAGCACAATAGATCCCACCGGGGAGCTGTTTTTT. The encoded protein is CATSTIDPTGELFF. The full variable domain, completed using reference TRBV15 and TRBJ2-2, is DAMVIQNPRYQVTQFGKPVTLSCSQTLNHNVMYWYQQKSSQAPKLLFHYYDKDFNNEADTPDNFQSRRPNTSFCFLDIRSPGLGDTAMYLCATSTIDPTGELFFGEGSRLTVL.

This chain links TRBV19 with TRBJ1-5; D may be TRBD1 (5 bases). CDR3 size: 15 residues. Deletions cut 2 bases from V and 4 bases from J, with 12 bases between. Germline V lookup: CDR1 LNHDA, CDR2 SQIVND (reference sequence). CDR3 DNA: TGTGCCAGTAGTATAATGCTGGGACTGAATCAGCCCCAGCATTTT. Protein: CASSIMLGLNQPQHF.

This chain uses TRBV4-1 with TRBJ2-3; TRBD1 aligns across 10 bases. CDR1 and CDR2 from the germline V gene are MGHRA and YSYEKL. This CDR3 contains 19 residues. The V and J ends lost 0 bases and 0 bases, in that order; junction bases with no gene match: 9. CDR3 sequence: CASSQDTRGQGFSTDTQYF. CDR3 DNA sequence: TGCGCCAGCAGCCAAGACACCCGGGGACAGGGGTTTAGCACAGATACGCAGTATTTT.

V is TRBV9 and J is TRBJ2-2; D not resolved. The V gene's germline CDR1 is SGDLS and CDR2 YYNGEE. Trimming pared 0 bases from V and 5 bases from J, leaving 8 bases between. CDR3 length: 14 residues. The CDR3 loop reads CASSVGQWTGELFF. As DNA, the CDR3 is TGTGCCAGCAGCGTAGGTCAGTGGACCGGGGAGCTGTTTTTT.

The CDR3 sequence is CASNPTQGAIDEQYF. The CDR3, as DNA: TGTGCCAGTAATCCCACACAGGGGGCTATCGACGAGCAGTACTTC. The chain recombines TRBV19 with TRBJ2-7; the match to TRBD1 covers 9 bases. CDR1 and CDR2 (germline): LNHDA, SQIVND (reference sequence). The length of the CDR3 is 15 residues. Losses at the gene ends were 7 bases for V and 5 bases for J; bases not matched to a gene: 12.

The CDR3 protein is CAISSGQGSGANVLTF. CDR3 nucleotide sequence: TGTGCCATCAGTTCCGGACAGGGGTCGGGGGCCAACGTCCTGACTTTC. V gene TRBV10-3 combines with J gene TRBJ2-6; 9 nucleotides match TRBD1. Losses at the gene ends were 5 bases for V and 4 bases for J; bases not matched to a gene: 6. Germline values: CDR1 ENHRY, CDR2 SYGVKD. The CDR3 length is 16 residues.

The rearrangement links TRBV6-1 to TRBJ1-2; 7 bases map to TRBD1. Germline CDR1 and CDR2: MNHNS and SASEGT. The junction had 6 bases not matched to a gene; V was cut back by 0 bases and J by 8 bases. The CDR3 is made up of 14 amino acids. CDR3 protein: CASSEAWNRGGYTF. CDR3 DNA sequence: TGTGCCAGCAGTGAAGCCTGGAACAGGGGAGGCTACACCTTC.

The J gene is TRBJ2-6, the V gene TRBV5-1, with 7 bases identical to TRBD1. The germline V gene has CDR1 SGHRS and CDR2 YFSETQ. The CDR3 is made up of 17 amino acids. The ends lost 2 bases at V and 0 bases at J; junction bases unmatched: 5. CDR3 region: CASSFPGQSSGANVLTF. The DNA for the CDR3 is TGCGCCAGCAGCTTCCCGGGACAGAGCTCTGGGGCCAACGTCCTGACTTTC.

This clone was found a few times. J is TRBJ1-6 and V is TRBV14; no definite D call. This CDR3 contains 12 residues. The germline V gene encodes CDR1 SGHDN and CDR2 FVKESK. The germline V and J ends were trimmed by 3 bases and 6 bases, with 3 bases remaining between them. For the CDR3, the DNA is TGTGCCAGCAGCCACAGTAATTCACCCCTCCACTTT. It encodes CASSHSNSPLHF.

The rearrangement uses TRBV5-4 and TRBJ2-3, with TRBD2 matching 11 bases. Germline CDR1 is SGHNT and CDR2 is YYREEE (reference sequence). CDR3 length: 16 residues. The junction had 2 bases not matched to a gene; V was cut back by 0 bases and J by 2 bases. CDR3 in DNA: TGTGCCAGCAGCTTGGAACTAGCGGGAGACACAGATACGCAGTATTTT. This codes for CASSLELAGDTDTQYF.

This chain connects TRBV2 to TRBJ2-3; tentative D call: TRBD2 (5 bases). CDR1 is SNHLY and CDR2 is FYNNEI in the germline V gene. The CDR3 consists of 15 residues. Trimming pared 5 bases from V and 2 bases from J, leaving 14 bases between. CDR3 DNA sequence: TGTGCCAGCAGTAGGGAGATCCCCCACACAGATACGCAGTATTTT. Translated: CASSREIPHTDTQYF.

The genes are TRBV7-9 and TRBJ2-2, with TRBD1 matching 8 bases. Germline trimming cut 4 bases from V and 4 bases from J; bases unmatched to any gene: 8. Germline CDR1 and CDR2: SEHNR and FQNEAQ (reference sequence). There are 16 residues in the CDR3. Here the CDR3 DNA reads TGTGCCAGCAGCTCCCACAGGGGGATTATCACCGGGGAGCTGTTTTTT. As protein: CASSSHRGIITGELFF.

The rearrangement links TRBV27 to TRBJ2-5; TRBD2 is a possible D gene (5 bases). Trimming removed 0 bases from V and 2 bases from J, with 10 bases in between. Germline V lookup: CDR1 MNHEY, CDR2 SMNVEV (reference sequence). The length of the CDR3 is 15 residues. CDR3 DNA sequence: TGTGCCAGCAGTTTATCGGACCCGGGGCAAGAGACCCAGTACTTC. Translating gives CASSLSDPGQETQYF.

The chain couples TRBV2 to TRBJ1-1; D unresolved. This CDR3 has 13 residues. The germline gives CDR1 SNHLY, CDR2 FYNNEI. Trimming removed 4 bases at V and 4 bases at J, with 10 bases between. CDR3 nucleotide sequence: TGTGCCAGCAGTGCCGAGGGCTTCACTGAAGCTTTCTTT. Encoded protein: CASSAEGFTEAFF.

This chain joins TRBV5-8 and TRBJ2-2, with a tentative D call TRBD1 (6 bases). V was clipped by 7 bases and J by 5 bases, with 21 bases between them. Germline lookup yields CDR1 SGHTS and CDR2 YDEGEE. The CDR3 spans 16 residues. This CDR3 reads CASRKFQGSVTGELFF. DNA for the CDR3: TGTGCCAGCCGAAAATTCCAGGGGTCGGTGACCGGGGAGCTGTTTTTT.

The chain links TRBV7-6 to TRBJ2-1, with TRBD1 as a possible D gene (6 bases). The length of the CDR3 is 12 residues. Germline V gene lookup returns CDR1 SGHVS and CDR2 FNYEAQ. Trimming left V 3 bases short and J 11 bases short, with 11 bases between. The CDR3 is CASSFSQGQQFF. The CDR3 nucleotides are TGTGCCAGCAGCTTTTCACAGGGCCAGCAGTTCTTC.

The chain combines TRBV7-9 with TRBJ2-1; 7 nucleotides agree with TRBD1. This CDR3 region has 17 residues. V shed 4 bases and J 0 bases; nucleotides not matched to a gene: 9. Germline V gives CDR1 SEHNR, CDR2 FQNEAQ (reference sequence). The CDR3 loop reads CASSSYAGGVSYNEQFF. The CDR3 coding sequence is TGTGCCAGCAGCTCTTATGCAGGGGGTGTCTCCTACAATGAGCAGTTCTTC.

This clone has more than one count but fewer than ten. V is TRBV12-5 and J is TRBJ2-7; the D gene is possibly TRBD1 (6 bases). The CDR3 has 16 amino acids. CDR1 is LGHNT, CDR2 FRNRAP, per germline. Deletions cut 0 bases from V and 0 bases from J, with 12 bases between. In DNA form, the CDR3 reads TGTGCTAGTGGTTTGGTCGACAGGTCGAGCTCCTACGAGCAGTACTTC. The encoded protein is CASGLVDRSSSYEQYF.

The rearrangement links TRBV6-5 to TRBJ1-2, with 10 nucleotides matching TRBD1. Trimming at V came to 2 bases and at J to 8 bases, leaving 5 bases not matched to a gene. Germline V lookup: CDR1 MNHEY, CDR2 SVGAGI. This CDR3 has 14 amino acids. As DNA, the CDR3 is TGTGCCAGCAGTTACGGACAGGGGGGTTACGGCTACACCTTC. The encoded protein is CASSYGQGGYGYTF.